This T cell receptor beta chain emerged from a study of blood T cell repertoires in COVID-19. Data came from immunoSEQ multiplex PCR; TCRdb stores just in-frame clones and leaves some out. The data hold about half a million clones, with 89% observed a single time. V was clipped by 10 bases and J by 3 bases; unmatched bases: 6. The CDR3 is 15 amino acids. CDR1 is LNHDA and CDR2 is SQIVND in the germline V gene (reference sequence). The sequenced sample was peripheral blood. This chain uses TRBV19 with TRBJ2-1, with 13 bases fitting TRBD2. The receptor was derived from a man between 18 and 35 years old with COVID-19, enrolled during active disease. The CDR3 sequence: CATRLAGGYYNEQFF. In nucleotides, the CDR3 is TGTGCCACGCGACTAGCGGGAGGTTACTACAATGAGCAGTTCTTC.